This TCR beta chain stems from a study of shared clonotypes between healthy human individuals. V was clipped by 6 bases and J by 0 bases, with 12 bases between them. The CDR3 has 15 residues. The germline V gene has CDR1 SGHRS and CDR2 YFSETQ. Study-wide points: In general, naive subsets displayed greater estimated richness than memory subsets did. Donor clonotype sharing was expected to depend on sequencing depth.

On this clone itself: Its cognate antigen is unknown.

Each replicate PCR on the sorted subsets used 200 to 250 ng DNA (roughly 32,000 T cell genomes). Produced via immunoSEQ multiplex PCR; TCRdb's table is partial and in-frame only. The sample holds a few hundred thousand clones, 97% seen once. Sequences were obtained from naive CD4+ T cells sorted from blood. Subset in this sample: CD45RA+ positively selected. The receptor was derived from a woman in her 30s in good health. This chain connects TRBV5-1 to TRBJ1-4; no reliable D call. The CDR3 DNA reads as TGCGCCAGCAAAGAGGACGGCGCAACTAATGAAAAACTGTTTTTT. The encoded protein is CASKEDGATNEKLFF.